A selection of T cell receptor beta chains follows, all from one sample in a study of T cells after posttransplantation cyclophosphamide. Repertoires were generated with immunoSEQ multiplex PCR, while TCRdb's copy carries only in-frame clones and drops some. The sample holds roughly 34,000 clones, and no clone turns up only once. The sequenced sample consisted of PBMCs. All receptors come from a woman aged 25 to 39 in good health and a related stem cell transplant donor. The CDR3 runs from the conserved cysteine through the conserved F or W. D genes are given only for firm matches. For some rows the clone size is stated as once, few or many, or as a class when expanded; others skip it.

>TRBV5-1|TRBJ1-2|-|few
TGCGCCAGCAGCTTGGGGGGCGCCTATGGCTACACCTTC
CASSLGGAYGYTF
>TRBV19|TRBJ1-5|TRBD1|many
TGTGCCAGTAGTACAAGACAGGGGAATCAGCCCCAGCATTTT
CASSTRQGNQPQHF
>TRBV12-3/TRBV12-4|TRBJ1-4|-|many
TGTGCCAGCAGCTCAAGGAGGGGTGAAAAACTGTTTTTT
CASSSRRGEKLFF
>TRBV7-2|TRBJ2-3|TRBD1|-
TGTGCCAGCAGCTTAATCGGGACAGGGGTGATGAATACGCAGTATTTT
CASSLIGTGVMNTQYF
>TRBV5-1|TRBJ2-2|-|many
TGCGCCAGCAGCTTGCCCGGGAACACCGGGGAGCTGTTTTTT
CASSLPGNTGELFF
>TRBV6-2/TRBV6-3|TRBJ2-3|TRBD1|few
TGTGCCAGCAGTTACCCACGGGACAGGGCCATCACAGATACGCAGTATTTT
CASSYPRDRAITDTQYF
>TRBV28|TRBJ2-7|-|many
TGTGCCAGTCATGACCCGGGTACCTCCTACGAGCAGTACTTC
CASHDPGTSYEQYF
>TRBV10-2|TRBJ2-7|TRBD1|many
TGCGCCAGCAAGGGACAGGGTCACTACGAGCAGTACTTC
CASKGQGHYEQYF
>TRBV19|TRBJ2-1|TRBD2|many
TGTGCCAGTAGTACACTAGCGGGTGTCTACAATGAGCAGTTCTTC
CASSTLAGVYNEQFF
>TRBV2|TRBJ1-3|TRBD1|many
TGTGCCAGCAGTTGGGGGACAGGGGGCACATACACCATATATTTT
CASSWGTGGTYTIYF
>TRBV6-1|TRBJ1-4|TRBD1|many
TGTGCCAGCAGTGAACAGGGACAGGGTGGACGAAATGAAAAACTGTTTTTT
CASSEQGQGGRNEKLFF
>TRBV19|TRBJ1-1|TRBD1|many
TGTGCCAGTAGGACCGGGACAGAGGGCACTGAAGCTTTCTTT
CASRTGTEGTEAFF
>TRBV4-3|TRBJ2-1|-|many
TGCGCCAGCAGCCAAGAATTTGCGGCCTCCTACAATGAGCAGTTCTTC
CASSQEFAASYNEQFF
>TRBV7-6|TRBJ1-1|-|many
TGTGCCAGCAGCCCACCGGGTGACACTGAAGCTTTCTTT
CASSPPGDTEAFF
>TRBV27|TRBJ2-5|-|many
TGTGCCAGCAGTTTCTCCAGGGGAGAGACCCAGTACTTC
CASSFSRGETQYF
>TRBV14|TRBJ2-7|TRBD1|many
TGTGCCAGCAGCCCGGGACAGAGTCTCGAGCAGTACTTC
CASSPGQSLEQYF
>TRBV5-1|TRBJ2-7|TRBD1|many
TGCGCCAGCAGCTTAATGGCAGGGGGCTTCTACGAGCAGTACTTC
CASSLMAGGFYEQYF
>TRBV7-9|TRBJ1-2|TRBD1|-
TGTGCCAGCAGCTTAGAGGCAGGGGGTAACTATGGCTACACCTTC
CASSLEAGGNYGYTF
>TRBV4-1|TRBJ2-4|TRBD1|many
TGCGCCAGCAGCCAAAAACCTCCGGGACAGGGCCTACTCCCAAACATTCAGTACTTC
CASSQKPPGQGLLPNIQYF
>TRBV7-2|TRBJ2-3|TRBD2|-
TGTGCCAGCAGCTTAGCGGCTAGCGGGGGGTCTGATACGCAGTATTTT
CASSLAASGGSDTQYF
>TRBV5-1|TRBJ1-1|-|many
TGCGCCAGCAGCCCCGGAGACAGCCGTAATACTGAAGCTTTCTTT
CASSPGDSRNTEAFF
>TRBV7-2|TRBJ2-1|-|many
TGTGCCACCATACTATACAGGGAGGGCAATGAGCAGTTCTTC
CATILYREGNEQFF
>TRBV5-1|TRBJ2-3|TRBD2|few
TGCGCCAGCAGCCCGGGGGTGTCTAGCGGTGGCACAGATACGCAGTATTTT
CASSPGVSSGGTDTQYF
>TRBV18|TRBJ1-5|TRBD1|many
TGTGCCAGCTCACCGGGGACAGGCTACGGTCAGCCCCAGCATTTT
CASSPGTGYGQPQHF
>TRBV7-2|TRBJ1-4|-|few
TGTGCCAGCAGCTTTGGGGGGGTTAATGAAAAACTGTTTTTT
CASSFGGVNEKLFF
>TRBV7-2|TRBJ1-2|-|many
TGTGCCAGCAGCTTAGATTTCCGGGTCCCATCTAAGGACTATGGCTACACCTTC
CASSLDFRVPSKDYGYTF
>TRBV5-1|TRBJ1-1|-|many
TGCGCCAGCAAAAACAGGAACACTGAAGCTTTCTTT
CASKNRNTEAFF